This T cell receptor beta chain stems from a study of shared clonotypes between healthy human individuals. Germline V gene lookup returns CDR1 SGDLS and CDR2 YYNGEE. The CDR3 extends over 15 amino acids. V was shortened by 3 bases and J by 0 bases, with 12 bases between the two germline ends. Study conclusions and caveats: Richness estimates generally favored naive over memory subsets.

Comments on this clone: No antigen is known for it.

Once extracted for a subset, genomic DNA was divided evenly among several immunoSEQ plates. Template for every sorted-subset replicate PCR totaled about 200 ng DNA, roughly 30,000 T cell genomes. TCRdb's copy holds only in-frame clones and misses some; the assay was immunoSEQ multiplex PCR. Among fewer than 850,000 clones listed, about 92% were seen once. Adults of Caucasian background living in Nashville, Tennessee made up all donors. Sequencing was done on a sample of memory CD8+ T cells from PBMCs. The subset: CD45RO+ cells pooled with CCR7-negative TemRA cells. The chain joins TRBV9 to TRBJ2-5; tentative D call: TRBD1 (6 bases). This TCR derives from a man between 18 and 29 years old in good health. Some clones in this sample may be carry-over from other donors' samples. In nucleotides, the CDR3 is TGTGCCAGCAGCGCCGGACAGACCTACCAAGAGACCCAGTACTTC. Protein sequence: CASSAGQTYQETQYF.